The 2 T cell receptor beta chains presented below share a single source sample, sequenced in a study of T cell responses to AZD1222 COVID-19 vaccine. Measured with immunoSEQ multiplex PCR; TCRdb has only the in-frame clones, and not every one. The table has 90,000 to 150,000 clones, around 86% seen once. Sequencing used peripheral blood, obtained on day 0 of AZD1222 vaccination. Receptors originate from an adult in good health.

This chain uses TRBV6-5 with TRBJ1-1; 7 bases align to TRBD1. Germline CDR1 is MNHEY and CDR2 is SVGAGI. J gave up 1 base and V 5 bases, and 4 bases lay outside the gene matches. The length of the CDR3 is 14 residues. The chain's CDR3 is CASSNRDRNTEAFF. The DNA for the CDR3 is TGTGCCAGCAGTAACCGGGACAGGAACACTGAAGCTTTCTTT.

This rearrangement joins TRBV29-1 to TRBJ2-5; D is unresolved. The CDR3 is 11 amino acids. Germline loops: CDR1 SQVTM, CDR2 ANQGSEA. The CDR3 DNA sequence: TGCAGTACAACTGTCCTCGGGACCCAGTACTTC. Protein product: CSTTVLGTQYF. The full variable domain, rest sourced from reference TRBV29-1 and TRBJ2-5, is SAVISQKPSRDICQRGTSLTIQCQVDSQVTMMFWYRQQPGQSLTLIATANQGSEATYESGFVIDKFPISRPNLTFSTLTVSNMSPEDSSIYLCSTTVLGTQYFGPGTRLLVL.